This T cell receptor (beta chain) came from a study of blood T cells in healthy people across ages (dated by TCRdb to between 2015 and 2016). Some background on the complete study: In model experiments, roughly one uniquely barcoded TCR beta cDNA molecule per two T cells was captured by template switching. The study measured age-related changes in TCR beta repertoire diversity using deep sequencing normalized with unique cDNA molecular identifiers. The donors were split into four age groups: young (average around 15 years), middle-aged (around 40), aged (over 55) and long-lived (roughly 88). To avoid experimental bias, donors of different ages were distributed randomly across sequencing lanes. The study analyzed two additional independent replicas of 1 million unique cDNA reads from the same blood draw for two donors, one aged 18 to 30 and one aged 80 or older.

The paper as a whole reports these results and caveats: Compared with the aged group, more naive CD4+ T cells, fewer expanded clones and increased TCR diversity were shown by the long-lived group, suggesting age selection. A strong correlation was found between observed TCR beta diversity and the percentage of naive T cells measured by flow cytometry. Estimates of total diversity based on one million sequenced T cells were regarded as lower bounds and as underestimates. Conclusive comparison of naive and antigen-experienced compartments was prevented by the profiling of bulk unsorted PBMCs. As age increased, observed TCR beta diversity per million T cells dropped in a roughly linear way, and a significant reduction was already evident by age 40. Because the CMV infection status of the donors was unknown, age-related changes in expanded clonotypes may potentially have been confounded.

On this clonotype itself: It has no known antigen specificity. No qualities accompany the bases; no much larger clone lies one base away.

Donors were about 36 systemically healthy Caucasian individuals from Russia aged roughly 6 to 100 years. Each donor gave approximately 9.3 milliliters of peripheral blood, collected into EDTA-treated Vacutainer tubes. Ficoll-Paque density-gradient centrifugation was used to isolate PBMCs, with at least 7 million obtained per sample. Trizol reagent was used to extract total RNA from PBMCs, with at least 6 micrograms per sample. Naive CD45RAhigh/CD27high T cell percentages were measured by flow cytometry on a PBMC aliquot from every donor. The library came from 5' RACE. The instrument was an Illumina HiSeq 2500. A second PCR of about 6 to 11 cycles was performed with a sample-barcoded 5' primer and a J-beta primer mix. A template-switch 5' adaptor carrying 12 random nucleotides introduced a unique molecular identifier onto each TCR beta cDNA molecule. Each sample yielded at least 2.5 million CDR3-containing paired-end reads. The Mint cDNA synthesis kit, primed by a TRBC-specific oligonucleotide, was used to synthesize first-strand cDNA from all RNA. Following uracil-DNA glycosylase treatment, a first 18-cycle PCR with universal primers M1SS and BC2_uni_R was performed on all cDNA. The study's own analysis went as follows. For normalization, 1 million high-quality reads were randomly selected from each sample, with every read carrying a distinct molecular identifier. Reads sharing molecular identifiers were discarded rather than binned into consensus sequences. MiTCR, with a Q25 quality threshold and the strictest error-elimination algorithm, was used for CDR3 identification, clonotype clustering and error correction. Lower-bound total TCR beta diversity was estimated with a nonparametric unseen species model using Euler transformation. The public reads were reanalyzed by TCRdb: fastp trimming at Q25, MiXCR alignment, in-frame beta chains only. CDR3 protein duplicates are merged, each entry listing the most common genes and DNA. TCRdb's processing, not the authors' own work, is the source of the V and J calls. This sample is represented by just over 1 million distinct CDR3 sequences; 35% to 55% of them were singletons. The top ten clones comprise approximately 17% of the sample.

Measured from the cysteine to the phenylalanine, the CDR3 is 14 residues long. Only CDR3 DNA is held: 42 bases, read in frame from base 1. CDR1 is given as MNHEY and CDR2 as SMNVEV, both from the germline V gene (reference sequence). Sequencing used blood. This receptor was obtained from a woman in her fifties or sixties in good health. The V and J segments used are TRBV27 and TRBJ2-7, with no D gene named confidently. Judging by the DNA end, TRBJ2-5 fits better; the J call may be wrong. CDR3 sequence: CASSLSGVLETQYF. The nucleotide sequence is TGTGCCAGCAGTTTATCTGGGGTTTTGGAGACCCAGTACTTC.